Sequencing of this TCR beta chain was carried out in a study of vaccination and CD4 T cells after COVID-19. In the study overall: Recovered-phase convalescent patients showed SARS-CoV-2 positivity by nasal swab PCR; 9 or 10 were mild, one severe. Findings and limits, study-wide: Rising from about 20 to 38, the median of SARS-CoV-2-reactive clonotypes did not change significantly.

Sample share makes this clonotype large. Its antigen is unknown. Treatment meaning: approximately nine-day PBMC culture with coronavirus spike peptide pools or control peptides (ViraFEST assay). First, ViraFEST expanded antigen-specific T cells with peptide pools, and next it sequenced the TCRs. With around 10 ug/ml peptide pools and about 9.6 IU/ml IL-2, PBMCs were cultured at approximately 2 million per well. Sequencing of cultured CD4+ T cell DNA used the Oncomine TCR Beta short-read assay. TCRdb ran MiXCR on the PCR reads and lists one entry per CDR3 protein. Seen here are roughly 8,000 distinct CDR3 sequences, roughly 70% observed once, and the top ten hold around 40%. The V end lost 6 bases, the J end lost 8 bases, and 13 bases lay between the germline ends. The CDR3 loop spans 12 amino acids. Germline lookup yields CDR1 MNHEY and CDR2 SVGEGT.

The clonotype comes from a human donor who had recovered from COVID-19. This chain links TRBV6-2 or TRBV6-3 with TRBJ1-2; D ambiguous. The sequenced material came from CD4+ T cells from blood, cultured in vitro. The CDR3 DNA follows: TGTGCCAGCAGCCCTACGGGTTACGGCTACACCTTC. It yields the protein CASSPTGYGYTF.